This T cell receptor beta chain came from a study of blood T cell repertoires in COVID-19. The wider study: Researchers got acute and convalescent COVID-19 samples from the United States, Italy and Spain. Sample material is recorded as cDNA or gDNA derived from T cells, B-cell-depleted T cells, or PBMCs.

This clone was found once. Profiling relied on immunoSEQ multiplex PCR, and the TCRdb table lists in-frame clones only, not all of them. This sample has approximately 75,000 clones; more than 70% occur once, and the top ten carry roughly 13%. One Seattle source followed patients from active infection through their disease course. The CDR3 spans 15 residues. Germline-derived CDR1 and CDR2 are MNHEY and SVGAGI. The ends were cut back, 2 bases at V and 1 base at J, with 11 bases in the middle. The chain carries TRBV6-5 and TRBJ1-1, with D perhaps TRBD1 (6 bases). Sequencing was carried out using peripheral blood. The source is a man over 45 with COVID-19, enrolled during active disease. CDR3 nucleotides: TGTGCCAGCAGTTACAGGGGAGGGGGGAACACTGAAGCTTTCTTT. Encoded protein: CASSYRGGGNTEAFF.